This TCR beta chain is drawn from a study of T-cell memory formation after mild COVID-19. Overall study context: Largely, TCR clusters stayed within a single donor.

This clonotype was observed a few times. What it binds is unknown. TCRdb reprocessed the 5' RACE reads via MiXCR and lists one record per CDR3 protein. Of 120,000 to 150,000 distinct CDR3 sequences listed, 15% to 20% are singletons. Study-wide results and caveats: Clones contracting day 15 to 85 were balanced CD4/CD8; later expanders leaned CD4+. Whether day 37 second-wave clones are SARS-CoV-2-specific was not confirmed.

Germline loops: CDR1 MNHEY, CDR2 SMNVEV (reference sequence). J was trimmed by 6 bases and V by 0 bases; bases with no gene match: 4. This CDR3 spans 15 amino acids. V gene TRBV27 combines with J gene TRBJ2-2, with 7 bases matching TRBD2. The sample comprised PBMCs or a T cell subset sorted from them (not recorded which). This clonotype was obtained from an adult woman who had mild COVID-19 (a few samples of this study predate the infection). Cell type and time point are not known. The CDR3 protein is CASSLSRGGPGELFF. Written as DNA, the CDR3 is TGTGCCAGCAGTTTATCGAGGGGAGGGCCCGGGGAGCTGTTTTTT.